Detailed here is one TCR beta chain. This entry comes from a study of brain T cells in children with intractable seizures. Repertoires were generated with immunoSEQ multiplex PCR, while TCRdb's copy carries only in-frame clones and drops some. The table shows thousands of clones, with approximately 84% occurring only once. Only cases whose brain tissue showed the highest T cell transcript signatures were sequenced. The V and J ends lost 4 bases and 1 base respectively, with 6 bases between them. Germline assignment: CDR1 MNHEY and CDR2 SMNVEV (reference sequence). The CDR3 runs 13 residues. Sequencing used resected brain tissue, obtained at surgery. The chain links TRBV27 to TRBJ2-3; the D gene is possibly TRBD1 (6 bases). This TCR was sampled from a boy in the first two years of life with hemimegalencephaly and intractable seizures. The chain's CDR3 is CASSSGGTDTQYF. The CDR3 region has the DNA TGTGCCAGCAGTTCAGGGGGCACAGATACGCAGTATTTT.